This T cell receptor beta chain was profiled in a study of blood T cell repertoires in COVID-19. This CDR3 spans 12 amino acids. Germline CDR1 is SQVTM and CDR2 is ANQGSEA. Here immunoSEQ multiplex PCR was the method, and the copy in TCRdb shows in-frame clones only, minus some. The sample carries about 170,000 clones, about 83% recorded once. With respect to this clone: A read error may account for a junction end that differs from germline.

The sequence derives from a woman between 70 and 85 years old who had recovered from COVID-19. What was sequenced was peripheral blood. The chain carries TRBV29-1 and TRBJ1-2; D not resolved. The CDR3 spells CSVERVNDGYTF. The CDR3 nucleotides read TGCAGCGTTGAGAGGGTTAACGATGGCTACACCTTC.